A selection of T cell receptor beta chains follows, all from one sample in a study of cytomegalovirus exposure and HLA in healthy donors. TCRdb's table, derived via immunoSEQ multiplex PCR, lists solely in-frame clones and lacks some. Found here are around 100,000 clones, over 60% of them singletons; the top ten hold around 4.9%. The sample was PBMCs. Every receptor here comes from a young man in good health and CMV-seropositive. CDR3s leave out the opening cysteine and the closing phenylalanine or tryptophan. The D gene is left open where the match is weak.

TRBJ1-1	TRBV21-1	.	ASSNGTGTPLMNTEAF
TRBJ1-1	TRBV19	.	ASIRQQNTEAF
TRBJ2-1	TRBV29-1	.	SVGVGGNEQF
TRBJ2-7	TRBV5-6	.	ASINFRDSYEQY
TRBJ2-3	TRBV4-1	TRBD1	ASSQVYRGRTDTQY
TRBJ2-5	TRBV28	.	ASSSPSRGAQETQY
TRBJ2-6	TRBV30	.	AWRVAGANVLT
TRBJ1-4	TRBV7-6	.	ASSLEAGGGNEKLF
TRBJ1-1	TRBV4-1	.	ASSRTQRNTEAF
TRBJ2-1	TRBV5-1	TRBD2	ASSYTLAGGENEQF
TRBJ2-3	TRBV10-1	.	ASSERGAALRTDTQY
TRBJ2-1	TRBV6-5	TRBD1	ASSPRTGGLEQF
TRBJ2-3	TRBV28	.	ASTSGWADTQY
TRBJ2-3	TRBV28	.	ASSFEAPDTQY
TRBJ1-4	TRBV5-1	.	ASSPRLGATNEKLF
TRBJ1-4	TRBV5-6	TRBD1	ASSETGEFKGSNEKLF
TRBJ1-2	TRBV5-1	TRBD1	ASSLSDGTGDGYT
TRBJ2-1	TRBV11-2	.	ASSSDFRNEQF
TRBJ1-5	TRBV10-2	.	ASSPATANQPQH
TRBJ2-7	TRBV5-6	TRBD1	ASSWTGEQY
TRBJ2-7	TRBV9	TRBD1	ASSVGQGAYEQY
TRBJ1-5	TRBV28	.	ASNTGRDNQPQH
TRBJ2-1	TRBV6-6	.	ASSGPGVYNEQF
TRBJ2-7	TRBV30	.	AWSPDPARAYEQY
TRBJ2-1	TRBV4-3	TRBD2	ASSQAPTSGEWDEQF
TRBJ1-2	TRBV19	.	ASSHSPGLANYGYT
TRBJ1-1	TRBV19	TRBD1	ASSSTGGWTEAF